Shown below are 29 T cell receptor beta chains from a single sample sequenced in a study of T-cell memory formation after mild COVID-19. Using its own MiXCR run on the 5' RACE reads, TCRdb lists one record per CDR3 protein. The table shows 400,000 to 500,000 distinct CDR3 sequences, with 20% occurring only once. Sequencing input: PBMCs or a T cell subset sorted from them (not recorded which). The receptors stem from an adult woman who had mild COVID-19 (a few samples of this study predate the infection). Cell type and time point are not known.

The chain joins TRBV5-1 to TRBJ2-3; 8 bases map to TRBD1. J lost 5 bases, V lost 5 bases, and 7 bases had no gene match. CDR1 and CDR2 from the germline V gene are SGHRS and YFSETQ. The CDR3 covers 14 residues. CDR3 DNA: TGCGCCAGCAGATTAGGACAGGGAGTAGATACGCAGTATTTT. This codes for CASRLGQGVDTQYF.

The CDR3 protein is CATSDENEKLFF. The DNA for the CDR3 is TGTGCCACCAGTGATGAGAATGAAAAACTGTTTTTT. This chain links TRBV24-1 with TRBJ1-4, with unresolved D. Looked up from germline, CDR1 is KGHDR and CDR2 is SFDVKD. V was shortened by 3 bases and J by 5 bases, with 3 bases between the two germline ends. This CDR3 spans 12 amino acids.

The rearrangement joins TRBV7-9 to TRBJ2-2; D remains ambiguous. The CDR3 has 13 residues. Germline V lookup: CDR1 SEHNR, CDR2 FQNEAQ (reference sequence). Trimming cost V 7 bases and J 6 bases, with 12 bases left between them. This chain's CDR3 is CASIGPPSGELFF. CDR3 coding DNA: TGTGCCAGCATCGGGCCCCCCTCCGGGGAGCTGTTTTTT.

This clonotype was observed a few times. J is TRBJ2-4 and V is TRBV20-1; tentatively, D is TRBD1 or TRBD2 (5 bases each). V dropped 0 bases and J dropped 6 bases, with 6 bases sitting between them. Germline values: CDR1 DFQATT, CDR2 SNEGSKA (reference sequence). The CDR3 contains 12 residues. The CDR3 loop is CSAREGTNIQYF. The CDR3, as DNA: TGCAGTGCTAGAGAAGGGACAAACATTCAGTACTTC.

This chain joins TRBV7-9 and TRBJ2-4; TRBD1 agrees at 7 bases. Germline CDR1 is SEHNR and CDR2 is FQNEAQ (reference sequence). The CDR3 totals 17 residues. V trimming: 5 bases; J trimming: 2 bases; junction bases outside the gene matches: 12. The CDR3 sequence is CASSPLTGWATKNIQYF. DNA of the CDR3: TGTGCCAGCAGCCCTCTGACAGGGTGGGCTACCAAAAACATTCAGTACTTC.

This clonotype was counted a single time. V gene TRBV18 combines with J gene TRBJ2-3; possibly TRBD1 for D (5 bases). The CDR3 loop spans 13 amino acids. CDR1 and CDR2 from the germline V gene are KGHSH and LQKENI. The V gene lost 2 bases and the J gene lost 6 bases, with 9 bases spanning the gap. CDR3 nucleotides: TGTGCCAGCTCACCAACCAGGGTGGATACGCAGTATTTT. It specifies CASSPTRVDTQYF. The full variable domain, in which reference TRBV18 and TRBJ2-3 provide the parts outside the CDR3, is NAGVMQNPRHLVRRRGQEARLRCSPMKGHSHVYWYRQLPEEGLKFMVYLQKENIIDESGMPKERFSAEFPKEGPSILRIQQVVRGDSAAYFCASSPTRVDTQYFGPGTRLTVL.

The genes are TRBV24-1 and TRBJ1-1; the D is unclear. Deletions cut 4 bases from V and 3 bases from J, with 11 bases between. The CDR3 loop spans 14 amino acids. Germline CDR1 KGHDR, CDR2 SFDVKD. The CDR3, as DNA: TGTGCCACCAGTGACGGACGACCCCACACTGAAGCTTTCTTT. As protein: CATSDGRPHTEAFF.

The chain joins TRBV24-1 to TRBJ2-2, with TRBD1 matching over 9 bases. Germline lookup yields CDR1 KGHDR and CDR2 SFDVKD. V gave up 6 bases and J gave up 4 bases; unmatched junction bases: 8. The CDR3 has 16 residues. In DNA form, the CDR3 reads TGTGCCACCAGTCCCCCCGGGACAGGGTCCACCGGGGAGCTGTTTTTT. This encodes CATSPPGTGSTGELFF.

This clonotype was recorded a few times. The chain has TRBV20-1 and TRBJ2-5, with D unclear. The V end lost 6 bases, the J end lost 3 bases, and 14 bases lay between the germline ends. This CDR3 contains 13 residues. CDR1 is DFQATT, CDR2 SNEGSKA, per germline (reference sequence). The CDR3: CSAQDAAEETQYF. The DNA for the CDR3 is TGCAGTGCCCAGGACGCGGCAGAAGAGACCCAGTACTTC.

A few counts support this clonotype. This chain uses TRBV15 with TRBJ2-3, with D maybe TRBD2 (6 bases). Trimming pared 0 bases from V and 1 base from J, leaving 11 bases between. The germline V gene encodes CDR1 LNHNV and CDR2 YYDKDF (reference sequence). CDR3 length: 16 residues. CDR3 in DNA: TGTGCCACCAGCAGAGATTGGGGGGTTGGCACAGATACGCAGTATTTT. Its translation is CATSRDWGVGTDTQYF.

This clonotype occurred a few times. This chain connects TRBV15 to TRBJ2-7; possible D gene TRBD2, 6 bases. Germline loops: CDR1 LNHNV, CDR2 YYDKDF (reference sequence). The length of the CDR3 is 16 residues. Trimming left V 1 base short and J 3 bases short, with 16 bases between. CDR3 in DNA: TGTGCCACCAGCAGAGCCCTTTCTAGCGACGACTACGAGCAGTACTTC. This codes for CATSRALSSDDYEQYF.

In its sample, this clonotype was seen a few times. This rearrangement joins TRBV12-3 or TRBV12-4 to TRBJ2-7; 8 bases agree with TRBD2. V lost 3 bases and J lost 2; bases outside the gene matches: 6. The CDR3 contains 15 residues. The DNA for the CDR3 is TGTGCCAGCAGTTTGGGTAGCGGGAACCCCTACGAGCAGTACTTC. This gives the protein CASSLGSGNPYEQYF.

This chain uses TRBV30 with TRBJ2-7; 7 bases map to TRBD2. The CDR3 consists of 13 residues. Per germline, CDR1 GTSNPN and CDR2 SVGIG (reference sequence). The V gene end was trimmed by 2 bases and the J gene end by 2 bases; junction bases not matched to a gene: 3. This CDR3 reads CAWSWGGAYEQYF. DNA of the CDR3: TGTGCCTGGAGTTGGGGGGGGGCCTACGAGCAGTACTTC.

The chain employs TRBV6-2 or TRBV6-3 and TRBJ2-3; D may be TRBD2 (5 bases). This CDR3 has 12 residues. Trimming took off 8 bases at V and 2 bases at J, with 8 bases between the two ends. Germline loops: CDR1 MNHEY, CDR2 SVGEGT. The CDR3 reads CASGEITDTQYF. CDR3 bases: TGTGCCAGCGGGGAGATCACAGATACGCAGTATTTT.

V usage is TRBV5-4 and J usage is TRBJ2-7; possible D gene TRBD1, 5 bases. CDR1 SGHNT and CDR2 YYREEE come from the germline V gene (reference sequence). The ends were cut back, 1 base at V and 2 bases at J, with 13 bases in the middle. This CDR3 is built from 15 residues. The CDR3 DNA is TGTGCCAGCAGCTTGTCCCCGACGGACACCTACGAGCAGTACTTC. It specifies CASSLSPTDTYEQYF.

This clonotype has just a few counts. V is TRBV7-9 and J is TRBJ2-1; D perhaps matches TRBD2 (5 bases). CDR3 size: 15 residues. Between the trimmed V and J ends, which lost 5 bases and 0 bases, there was a span of 11 bases. Germline V gene lookup returns CDR1 SEHNR and CDR2 FQNEAQ (reference sequence). The CDR3 sequence is CASSASGRSYNEQFF. In nucleotides, the CDR3 is TGTGCCAGCAGCGCGAGCGGCCGCTCCTACAATGAGCAGTTCTTC.

This clonotype was counted a few times. The chain is built from TRBV4-1 and TRBJ2-3; 13 nucleotides line up with TRBD2. V lost 1 base and J lost 0; bases outside the gene matches: 10. The CDR3 contains 20 residues. The germline V gene encodes CDR1 MGHRA and CDR2 YSYEKL. In DNA form, the CDR3 reads TGCGCCAGCAGCCAAGCATATACGACTAGCGGGAGGACTAGCACAGATACGCAGTATTTT. This translates into CASSQAYTTSGRTSTDTQYF.

This clonotype was seen only a few times. The chain joins TRBV7-9 to TRBJ1-4, with 9 bases matching TRBD1. V trimming: 4 bases; J trimming: 3 bases; junction bases outside the gene matches: 6. The CDR3 is 16 amino acids. Germline CDR1 and CDR2: SEHNR and FQNEAQ (reference sequence). Here the CDR3 reads CASSSRTGVANEKLFF. The CDR3 nucleotides are TGTGCCAGCAGCTCCAGGACAGGGGTGGCTAATGAAAAACTGTTTTTT.

This clonotype was recorded many times. The V call is TRBV5-1, the J call TRBJ2-3; possibly TRBD1 for D (6 bases). The CDR3 totals 14 residues. CDR1 SGHRS and CDR2 YFSETQ come from the germline V gene. V lost 0 bases to trimming and J lost 3 bases, with 8 bases between them. The CDR3: CASSLGTATDTQYF. The CDR3 DNA reads TGCGCCAGCAGCTTGGGGACAGCTACAGATACGCAGTATTTT.

This clonotype has just a few counts. V usage is TRBV7-2 and J usage is TRBJ1-6; 9 nucleotides agree with TRBD1. V gave up 6 bases and J gave up 4 bases; unmatched junction bases: 1. CDR1 is SGHTA, CDR2 FQGNSA, per germline. The CDR3 has 14 residues. CDR3 region: CASRGQGYNSPLHF. CDR3 nucleotides: TGTGCCAGCAGGGGACAGGGATATAATTCACCCCTCCACTTT.

This clonotype has only a few counts. The chain couples TRBV7-2 to TRBJ2-1, with a possible D match to TRBD1 (5 bases). Germline V lookup: CDR1 SGHTA, CDR2 FQGNSA. The CDR3 length is 13 residues. With 1 base removed from V and 13 bases from J, the gap between germline ends came to 14 bases. The DNA for the CDR3 is TGTGCCAGCAGCTTAGATCAGGGATTAAAACAGTTCTTC. Protein product: CASSLDQGLKQFF.

The DNA of the CDR3 is TGTGCCAGCAGAAAGCTCTACGAGCAGTACTTC. It translates to CASRKLYEQYF. The chain links TRBV27 to TRBJ2-7; no clear D gene. CDR1 and CDR2 from the germline V gene are MNHEY and SMNVEV (reference sequence). The V end lost 6 bases, the J end lost 3 bases, and 6 bases lay between the germline ends. CDR3 length: 11 residues.

This clonotype was seen a handful of times. The chain is built from TRBV20-1 and TRBJ2-7; TRBD1 matches 12 bases. The germline gives CDR1 DFQATT, CDR2 SNEGSKA (reference sequence). CDR3 size: 15 residues. V lost 5 bases, J lost 4 bases, and 9 bases stayed unmatched. Here the CDR3 reads CSAPAPGQGAYEQYF. CDR3 sequence (DNA): TGCAGTGCTCCGGCGCCGGGACAGGGGGCTTACGAGCAGTACTTC.

The chain uses TRBV7-9 and TRBJ1-4, with 10 bases fitting TRBD1. The V segment lost 5 bases and the J segment 5 bases; nucleotides outside the gene matches: 5. This CDR3 region has 15 residues. CDR1 SEHNR and CDR2 FQNEAQ come from the germline V gene (reference sequence). CDR3 amino acids: CASSRKTGGNEKLFF. As DNA, the CDR3 is TGTGCCAGCAGCCGGAAGACAGGGGGCAATGAAAAACTGTTTTTT.

This clonotype was seen more than once but under ten times. The chain uses TRBV12-3 or TRBV12-4 and TRBJ2-3; D call uncertain. This CDR3 spans 14 amino acids. Trimming took 2 bases from V and 2 from J, leaving 8 bases between them. CDR3 nucleotide sequence: TGTGCCAGCAGTTTAAGCAGGTACACAGATACGCAGTATTTT. Protein product: CASSLSRYTDTQYF.

In its sample, this clonotype was seen a few times. The chain couples TRBV18 to TRBJ1-4, with 7 bases aligning to TRBD1. The germline CDR1 and CDR2 sequences are KGHSH and LQKENI. Trimming removed 0 bases from V and 4 bases from J; junction bases left unmatched: 5. The CDR3 length is 16 residues. CDR3 region: CASSPPGTASNEKLFF. The CDR3, as DNA: TGTGCCAGCTCACCACCGGGGACAGCGAGTAATGAAAAACTGTTTTTT.

This rearrangement joins TRBV12-3 or TRBV12-4 to TRBJ2-5, with D possibly being TRBD2 (7 bases). V was trimmed by 4 bases and J by 11 bases, leaving 14 bases between them. The CDR3 has 12 amino acids. The CDR3 region is CASSSAGQAQYF. Here the CDR3 DNA reads TGTGCCAGCAGTTCAGCGGGACAAGCACAGTACTTC.

The V call is TRBV27, the J call TRBJ2-5; 8 nucleotides agree with TRBD1. The CDR3 consists of 15 residues. The V and J ends lost 0 bases and 4 bases, in that order; junction bases with no gene match: 4. The germline V gene has CDR1 MNHEY and CDR2 SMNVEV (reference sequence). In DNA form, the CDR3 reads TGTGCCAGCAGTTTATCGCAGGGGGCTGGAGAGACCCAGTACTTC. It specifies CASSLSQGAGETQYF.

For the CDR3, the DNA is TGTGCCAGCAGCTGGGGACACCCGTTGTACTTC. The encoded protein is CASSWGHPLYF. The rearrangement uses TRBV11-2 and TRBJ2-5; D is possibly TRBD1 (6 bases). The CDR3 runs 11 residues. From germline, CDR1 is SGHAT and CDR2 FQNNGV. V lost 4 bases, J lost 13 bases, and 13 bases lay in between.